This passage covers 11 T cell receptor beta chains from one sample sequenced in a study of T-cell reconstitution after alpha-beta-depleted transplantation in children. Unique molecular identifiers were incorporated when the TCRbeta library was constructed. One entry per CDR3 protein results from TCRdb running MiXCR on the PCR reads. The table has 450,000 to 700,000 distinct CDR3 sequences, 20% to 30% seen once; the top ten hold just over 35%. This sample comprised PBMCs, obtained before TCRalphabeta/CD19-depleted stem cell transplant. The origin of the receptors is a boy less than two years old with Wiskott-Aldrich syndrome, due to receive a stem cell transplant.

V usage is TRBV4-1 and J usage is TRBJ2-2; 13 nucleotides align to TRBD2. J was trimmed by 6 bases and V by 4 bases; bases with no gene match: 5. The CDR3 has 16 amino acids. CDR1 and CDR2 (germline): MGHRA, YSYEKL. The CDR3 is CASSRRTSGGPGELFF. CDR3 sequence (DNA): TGCGCCAGCAGCCGCCGGACTAGCGGGGGCCCCGGGGAGCTGTTTTTT.

This chain's CDR3 is CSVPGRQQETQYF. CDR3 nucleotide sequence: TGCAGCGTTCCAGGGAGACAGCAAGAGACCCAGTACTTC. The chain combines TRBV29-1 with TRBJ2-5, with D perhaps given as TRBD1 or TRBD2 (5 bases each). CDR1 is SQVTM, CDR2 ANQGSEA, per germline. This CDR3 is built from 13 residues. V was clipped by 5 bases and J by 2 bases, with 12 bases between them.

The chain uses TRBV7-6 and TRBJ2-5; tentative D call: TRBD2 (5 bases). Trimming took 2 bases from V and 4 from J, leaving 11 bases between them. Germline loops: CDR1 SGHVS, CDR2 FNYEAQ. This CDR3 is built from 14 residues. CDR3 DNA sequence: TGTGCCAGCAGCTTACACCCCACTAGAGAGACCCAGTACTTC. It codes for CASSLHPTRETQYF.

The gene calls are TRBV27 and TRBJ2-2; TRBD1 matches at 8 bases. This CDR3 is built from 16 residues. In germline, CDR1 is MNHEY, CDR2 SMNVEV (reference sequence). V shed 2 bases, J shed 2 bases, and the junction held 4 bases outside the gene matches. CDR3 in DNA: TGTGCCAGCAGTTTAAGGCCAGGGGGCAACACCGGGGAGCTGTTTTTT. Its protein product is CASSLRPGGNTGELFF.

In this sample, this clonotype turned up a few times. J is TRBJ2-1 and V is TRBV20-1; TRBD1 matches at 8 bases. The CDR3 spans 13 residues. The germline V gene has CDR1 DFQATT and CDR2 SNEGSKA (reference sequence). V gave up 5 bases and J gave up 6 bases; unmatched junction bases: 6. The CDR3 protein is CSAGKGQVNEQFF. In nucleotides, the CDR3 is TGCAGTGCTGGAAAGGGACAGGTCAATGAGCAGTTCTTC.

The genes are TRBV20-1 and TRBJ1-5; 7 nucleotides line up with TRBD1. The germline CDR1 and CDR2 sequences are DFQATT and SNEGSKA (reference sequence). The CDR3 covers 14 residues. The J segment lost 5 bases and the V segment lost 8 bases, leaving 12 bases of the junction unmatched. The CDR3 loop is CSTSKGAGDQPQHF. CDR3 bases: TGCAGTACCTCGAAGGGGGCAGGCGATCAGCCCCAGCATTTT.

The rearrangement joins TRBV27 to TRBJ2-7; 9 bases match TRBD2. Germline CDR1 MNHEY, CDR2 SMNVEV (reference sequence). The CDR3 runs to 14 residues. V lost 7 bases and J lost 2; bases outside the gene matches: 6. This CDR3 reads CASKLAGITYEQYF. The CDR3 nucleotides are TGTGCCAGCAAGCTAGCGGGAATTACCTACGAGCAGTACTTC.

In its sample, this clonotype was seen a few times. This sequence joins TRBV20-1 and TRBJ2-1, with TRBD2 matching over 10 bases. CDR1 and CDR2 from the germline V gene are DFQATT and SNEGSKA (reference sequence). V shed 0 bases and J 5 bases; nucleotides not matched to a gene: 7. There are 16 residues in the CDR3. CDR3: CSARDFGLAGDNEQFF. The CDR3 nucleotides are TGCAGTGCTAGAGATTTTGGGCTAGCGGGAGACAATGAGCAGTTCTTC.

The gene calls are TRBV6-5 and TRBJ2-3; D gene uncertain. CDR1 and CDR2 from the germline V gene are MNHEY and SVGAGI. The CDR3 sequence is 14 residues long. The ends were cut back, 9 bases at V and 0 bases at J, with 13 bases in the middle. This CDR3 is CASRYLSSTDTQYF. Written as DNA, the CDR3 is TGTGCCAGTAGATACTTATCTAGCACAGATACGCAGTATTTT.

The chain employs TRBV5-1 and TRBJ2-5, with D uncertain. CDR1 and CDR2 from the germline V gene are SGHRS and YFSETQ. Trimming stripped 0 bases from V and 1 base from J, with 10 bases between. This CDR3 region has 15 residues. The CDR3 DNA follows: TGCGCCAGCAGCTTGGCTGCTACAGTCCAAGAGACCCAGTACTTC. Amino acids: CASSLAATVQETQYF.

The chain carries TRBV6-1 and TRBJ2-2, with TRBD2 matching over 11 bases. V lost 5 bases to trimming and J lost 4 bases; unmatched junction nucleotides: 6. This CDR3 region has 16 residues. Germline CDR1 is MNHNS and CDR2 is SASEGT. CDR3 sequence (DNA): TGTGCCAGCAGTCCCCTAGCGGGAGGTATCACCGGGGAGCTGTTTTTT. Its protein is CASSPLAGGITGELFF.